This paragraph covers one T cell receptor beta chain sequence. This record belongs to a study of CD8 T cells in Susac syndrome. The RNA input was about 0.5 to 1 ug, and it was reverse transcribed with random hexamers. The method of amplification for TCR beta CDR3 was immunoSEQ multiplex PCR, covering 54 Vbeta and 13 Jbeta. TCRdb reanalysed the immunoSEQ multiplex PCR reads using MiXCR and keeps one entry per CDR3 protein. This table has 170,000 or so distinct CDR3 sequences, 85% to 95% appearing once. Trimming cost V 6 bases and J 0 bases; bases outside gene matches: 6. Germline CDR1 and CDR2: ENHRY and SYGVKD. The CDR3 is made up of 17 amino acids.

The sample taken for sequencing was CD4+ T cells from PBMCs. This sequence originates from a human donor with multiple sclerosis. The gene calls are TRBV10-3 and TRBJ2-1; TRBD2 matches 12 bases. The CDR3 DNA reads TGTGCCATCAGGGGGGGACTAGCGGGCAGCTCCTACAATGAGCAGTTCTTC. Translating it yields CAIRGGLAGSSYNEQFF.